One sample yielded the 16 T cell receptor beta chains listed below, sequenced in a study of PD-1 blockade in mismatch repair-deficient tumors. The assay was immunoSEQ multiplex PCR, and TCRdb's table has in-frame clones only and misses some. The sample comprises over 100,000 clones, about three quarters of which are singletons, and roughly 4.8% rests with the top ten. This specimen was peripheral blood, taken approximately 14 months after starting pembrolizumab. Receptor source: an adult with mismatch repair-deficient cancer.

This clone has just a few counts. V usage is TRBV30 and J usage is TRBJ2-2; unclear D gene. The CDR3 is made up of 12 amino acids. CDR1 and CDR2 (germline): GTSNPN, SVGIG (reference sequence). The V gene lost 0 bases and the J gene lost 6 bases, with 5 bases spanning the gap. The CDR3 is CAWSVYSGELFF. In DNA form, the CDR3 reads TGTGCCTGGAGTGTATATTCCGGGGAGCTGTTTTTT.

This chain links TRBV18 with TRBJ2-5; TRBD2 matches at 9 bases. Germline-derived CDR1 and CDR2 are KGHSH and LQKENI. V dropped 3 bases and J dropped 4; count of bases not matched to a gene: 3. CDR3 length: 14 residues. This chain's CDR3 is CASSPLAGTETQYF. The DNA for the CDR3 is TGTGCCAGCTCACCGCTAGCGGGAACAGAGACCCAGTACTTC.

The V gene is TRBV28, the J gene TRBJ2-3, with D possibly being TRBD2 (5 bases). This CDR3 contains 14 residues. Trimming removed 3 bases from V and 3 bases from J, with 10 bases in between. Germline V CDR1 and CDR2: MDHEN, SYDVKM. This CDR3 reads CASSFLSGTDTQYF. The DNA for the CDR3 is TGTGCCAGCAGTTTTTTGTCGGGAACAGATACGCAGTATTTT.

V and J are TRBV19 and TRBJ1-5; perhaps TRBD1 as D (5 bases). The V gene's germline CDR1 is LNHDA and CDR2 SQIVND (reference sequence). CDR3 length: 14 amino acids. With 3 bases removed from V and 4 bases from J, the gap between germline ends came to 10 bases. CDR3: CASSISWGNQPQHF. In nucleotides, the CDR3 is TGTGCCAGTAGTATTTCTTGGGGGAATCAGCCCCAGCATTTT.

This clone was recorded only once. J is TRBJ2-3 and V is TRBV5-6; D is perhaps TRBD1 or TRBD2 (5 bases each). Germline CDR1 SGHDT, CDR2 YYEEEE. The CDR3 contains 17 residues. V gave up 5 bases and J gave up 4 bases, with 23 bases separating them. The DNA for the CDR3 is TGTGCCAGCAGGCCCCCCGGGCCCCTCCTGGGGGCAGATACGCAGTATTTT. This codes for CASRPPGPLLGADTQYF.

This clone was observed a handful of times. V usage is TRBV4-3 and J usage is TRBJ2-6; 11 nucleotides agree with TRBD2. This CDR3 has 17 residues. After removal of 4 bases from V and 1 base from J, the junction contained 3 bases not matched to a gene. In germline, CDR1 is LGHNA, CDR2 YSLEER. The CDR3 protein is CASSPTSGESGANVLTF. CDR3 sequence (DNA): TGCGCCAGCAGCCCGACTAGCGGGGAGTCTGGGGCCAACGTCCTGACTTTC.

This chain joins TRBV7-8 and TRBJ2-5; perhaps TRBD2 as D (6 bases). V was cut by 4 bases and J by 3 bases, with 21 bases left in between. This CDR3 has 17 residues. The germline gives CDR1 SGHVS, CDR2 FQNEAQ. CDR3 DNA sequence: TGTGCCAGCAGCTCGATCGTAAACCCGGGACTGAAAGAGACCCAGTACTTC. This gives the protein CASSSIVNPGLKETQYF.

The V call is TRBV7-9, the J call TRBJ2-6; 8 bases line up with TRBD2. CDR1 is SEHNR, CDR2 FQNEAQ, per germline (reference sequence). This CDR3 has 19 amino acids. Unmatched junction bases numbered 13, after V lost 3 bases and J lost 3 bases. CDR3 DNA sequence: TGTGCCAGCAGCTTTCGTTTTGACAGCGGGGGCTATGGGGCCAACGTCCTGACTTTC. This sequence encodes CASSFRFDSGGYGANVLTF. The full variable domain, in which reference TRBV7-9 and TRBJ2-6 provide the parts outside the CDR3, is DTGVSQNPRHKITKRGQNVTFRCDPISEHNRLYWYRQTLGQGPEFLTYFQNEAQLEKSRLLSDRFSAERPKGSFSTLEIQRTEQGDSAMYLCASSFRFDSGGYGANVLTFGAGSRLTVL.

This clone turned up a few times. The chain carries TRBV6-5 and TRBJ1-1, with no clear D. With 5 bases removed from V and 7 bases from J, the gap between germline ends came to 8 bases. Germline lookup yields CDR1 MNHEY and CDR2 SVGAGI. This CDR3 contains 11 residues. CDR3 in DNA: TGTGCCAGCAGTAGAGCTAATGAAGCTTTCTTT. It is translated as CASSRANEAFF.

The V call is TRBV7-9, the J call TRBJ1-1; maybe TRBD1 (5 bases). V lost 5 bases, J lost 5 bases, and 15 bases lay in between. The CDR3 length is 14 residues. Germline CDR1 SEHNR, CDR2 FQNEAQ (reference sequence). In DNA form, the CDR3 reads TGTGCCAGCAGCCCGGGGCCTAGGAGGACTGAAGCTTTCTTT. It translates to CASSPGPRRTEAFF.

The chain couples TRBV7-9 to TRBJ2-1, with D possibly matching TRBD1 (6 bases). Trimming removed 5 bases at V and 8 bases at J, with 25 bases between. CDR1 is SEHNR, CDR2 FQNEAQ, per germline (reference sequence). This CDR3 region has 17 residues. The CDR3: CASSGRGGYTGSDEQFF. The CDR3 DNA reads as TGTGCCAGCAGCGGTAGAGGGGGTTACACAGGAAGCGATGAGCAGTTCTTC.

This chain joins TRBV9 and TRBJ2-7; D unclear. Trimming left V 0 bases short and J 6 bases short, with 10 bases between. Germline loops: CDR1 SGDLS, CDR2 YYNGEE. The CDR3 is 13 amino acids. CDR3 residues: CASSVEPGSEQYF. The DNA of the CDR3 is TGTGCCAGCAGCGTAGAGCCTGGATCCGAGCAGTACTTC.

This chain links TRBV7-9 with TRBJ1-4; maybe TRBD1 (6 bases). V lost 5 bases, J lost 3 bases, and 10 bases lay in between. Per the germline V gene, CDR1 is SEHNR and CDR2 is FQNEAQ (reference sequence). The CDR3 sequence is 14 residues long. Here the CDR3 DNA reads TGTGCCAGCAGCCCCACAGGGTCTAATGAAAAACTGTTTTTT. Amino acid sequence: CASSPTGSNEKLFF.

The chain couples TRBV30 to TRBJ2-7, with TRBD2 as a possible D gene (6 bases). CDR1 GTSNPN and CDR2 SVGIG come from the germline V gene (reference sequence). CDR3 length: 14 amino acids. Trimming left V 2 bases short and J 2 bases short, with 13 bases between. This CDR3 reads CAWSPSVFPYEQYF. The CDR3 DNA reads TGTGCCTGGAGTCCTAGCGTTTTCCCCTACGAGCAGTACTTC.

In regard to this clone: Other DNA sequences in this sample translate to the same CDR3. The genes are TRBV7-2 and TRBJ2-1; D gene ambiguous. This CDR3 spans 12 amino acids. Germline CDR1 and CDR2: SGHTA and FQGNSA. V lost 4 bases, J lost 5 bases, and 6 bases lay in between. The CDR3 loop is CASSSRDNEQFF. CDR3 coding DNA: TGTGCCAGCAGCTCCCGGGACAATGAGCAGTTCTTC.

This clone showed up just a few times. The chain's CDR3 is CASSPSGTGITEAFF. As DNA, the CDR3 is TGTGCCAGCAGTCCCTCCGGGACAGGGATCACTGAAGCTTTCTTT. The chain recombines TRBV7-3 with TRBJ1-1; 9 nucleotides agree with TRBD1. The V gene end was trimmed by 6 bases and the J gene end by 4 bases; junction bases not matched to a gene: 9. This CDR3 has 15 amino acids. Germline V gene sequence: CDR1 SGHTA, CDR2 FQGTGA.